Below are 32 T cell receptor beta chains sequenced from a single sample in a study of blood T cell repertoires in COVID-19. TCRdb keeps only in-frame clones here, not all; method: immunoSEQ multiplex PCR. The table records 100,000 to 120,000 clones, around 89% of them present only once. The sequenced sample was peripheral blood. These receptor sequences come from a woman in her 50s with acute or convalescent COVID-19.

The chain joins TRBV27 to TRBJ2-3; the match to TRBD2 covers 13 bases. The junction had 2 bases not matched to a gene; V was cut back by 4 bases and J by 4 bases. The CDR3 contains 15 residues. In germline, CDR1 is MNHEY, CDR2 SMNVEV (reference sequence). The CDR3 nucleotides are TGTGCCAGCAGTTGGACTAGCGGGAGTGCAGATACGCAGTATTTT. This translates into CASSWTSGSADTQYF.

This clone was counted a single time. The chain is built from TRBV7-8 and TRBJ1-6; D is undetermined. V gave up 3 bases and J gave up 6 bases, with 9 bases separating them. The CDR3 runs 14 residues. Germline-derived CDR1 and CDR2 are SGHVS and FQNEAQ. Here the CDR3 DNA reads TGTGCCAGCAGCTTCTTAAGCTTTAATTCACCCCTCCACTTT. Translating it yields CASSFLSFNSPLHF.

This clone was seen a single time. J is TRBJ2-1 and V is TRBV28, with D possibly being TRBD2 (6 bases). The CDR3 loop spans 15 amino acids. Germline V gene data show CDR1 as MDHEN and CDR2 as SYDVKM. The ends were cut back, 5 bases at V and 2 bases at J, with 13 bases in the middle. CDR3 loop: CASSPGGLAYNEQFF. The CDR3 DNA is TGTGCCAGCAGTCCCGGGGGTCTAGCCTACAATGAGCAGTTCTTC.

V gene TRBV2 combines with J gene TRBJ2-5; no firm D call. V was clipped by 4 bases and J by 5 bases, with 14 bases between them. The CDR3 consists of 14 residues. Germline values: CDR1 SNHLY, CDR2 FYNNEI. The CDR3 DNA follows: TGTGCCAGCAGTGCGAGGCAAATCGAGGAGACCCAGTACTTC. Residues: CASSARQIEETQYF.

The chain links TRBV2 to TRBJ1-6, with D possibly being TRBD1 (6 bases). This CDR3 is built from 15 residues. The germline CDR1 and CDR2 sequences are SNHLY and FYNNEI. With 2 bases removed from V and 8 bases from J, the gap between germline ends came to 13 bases. The CDR3 DNA reads as TGTGCCAGCAGTGAACGAGACAGGACCTATTCACCCCTCCACTTT. It specifies CASSERDRTYSPLHF. Complete variable domain (other parts from reference TRBV2 and TRBJ1-6): EPEVTQTPSHQVTQMGQEVILRCVPISNHLYFYWYRQILGQKVEFLVSFYNNEISEKSEIFDDQFSVERPDGSNFTLKIRSTKLEDSAMYFCASSERDRTYSPLHFGNGTRLTVT.

This chain joins TRBV6-5 and TRBJ2-3; tentative D call: TRBD1 (5 bases). V was clipped by 6 bases and J by 0 bases, with 13 bases between them. The CDR3 is made up of 15 amino acids. CDR1 is MNHEY and CDR2 is SVGAGI in the germline V gene. CDR3 sequence (DNA): TGTGCCAGCAGATCAGGGCCCGCTAGCACAGATACGCAGTATTTT. It specifies CASRSGPASTDTQYF.

The rearrangement joins TRBV6-5 to TRBJ2-5; TRBD2 matches at 10 bases. The CDR3 length is 15 residues. Germline V gene lookup returns CDR1 MNHEY and CDR2 SVGAGI. Germline trimming cut 6 bases from V and 5 bases from J; bases unmatched to any gene: 9. CDR3: CASSPAGGMRETQYF. CDR3 nucleotides: TGTGCCAGCAGCCCAGCGGGAGGGATGAGGGAGACCCAGTACTTC.

This chain connects TRBV10-3 to TRBJ2-7; 10 bases match TRBD1. V trimming: 0 bases; J trimming: 3 bases; junction bases outside the gene matches: 5. Germline lookup yields CDR1 ENHRY and CDR2 SYGVKD. The CDR3 covers 16 residues. CDR3 region: CAISESRQGAFYEQYF. For the CDR3, the DNA is TGTGCCATCAGTGAGTCCCGACAGGGGGCTTTCTACGAGCAGTACTTC.

The V and J genes are TRBV7-2 and TRBJ1-4; D uncertain. Germline-derived CDR1 and CDR2 are SGHTA and FQGNSA. V lost 1 base to trimming and J lost 7 bases, with 10 bases between them. The CDR3 loop spans 14 amino acids. CDR3 in amino acids: CASSLEGRGEKLFF. The CDR3 coding sequence is TGTGCCAGCAGCTTAGAAGGCCGAGGTGAAAAACTGTTTTTT.

The chain carries TRBV7-2 and TRBJ2-2; 15 bases map to TRBD2. Germline V CDR1 and CDR2: SGHTA, FQGNSA. The length of the CDR3 is 17 residues. Unmatched junction bases numbered 2, after V lost 1 base and J lost 5 bases. The CDR3 loop is CASSLGGLAGGTGELFF. In DNA form, the CDR3 reads TGTGCCAGCAGCTTAGGGGGACTAGCGGGAGGAACCGGGGAGCTGTTTTTT.

This clone was observed once. The chain joins TRBV9 to TRBJ2-7; 7 bases agree with TRBD1. This CDR3 region has 15 residues. Germline-derived CDR1 and CDR2 are SGDLS and YYNGEE. Trimming took 0 bases from V and 3 from J; bases not matched to a gene: 6. The CDR3 sequence is CASSVGPGDSYEQYF. CDR3 in DNA: TGTGCCAGCAGCGTAGGCCCCGGGGACAGCTACGAGCAGTACTTC.

This clone has just a few counts. The chain combines TRBV7-2 with TRBJ2-7; 10 bases align to TRBD2. Per germline, CDR1 SGHTA and CDR2 FQGNSA. The CDR3 is 16 amino acids. The ends lost 2 bases at V and 0 bases at J; junction bases unmatched: 4. CDR3 residues: CASSLFGTSASYEQYF. Written as DNA, the CDR3 is TGTGCCAGCAGCTTATTTGGGACTAGCGCCTCCTACGAGCAGTACTTC.

The genes are TRBV28 and TRBJ1-5; D ambiguous. Germline V gene lookup returns CDR1 MDHEN and CDR2 SYDVKM. The CDR3 length is 11 residues. The ends were cut back, 9 bases at V and 0 bases at J, with 3 bases in the middle. The CDR3 coding sequence is TGTGCCAGTTATAGCAATCAGCCCCAGCATTTT. It is translated as CASYSNQPQHF.

The V call is TRBV19, the J call TRBJ2-1, with 8 bases that match TRBD2. This CDR3 contains 16 residues. Germline-derived CDR1 and CDR2 are LNHDA and SQIVND (reference sequence). J gave up 7 bases and V 4 bases, and 12 bases lay outside the gene matches. CDR3 residues: CASSTLAGTSGNEQFF. CDR3 coding DNA: TGTGCCAGTAGTACCTTAGCGGGAACCTCTGGTAATGAGCAGTTCTTC.

The chain couples TRBV28 to TRBJ1-2, with TRBD1 identical over 7 bases. Trimming cost V 5 bases and J 0 bases; bases outside gene matches: 12. Per the germline V gene, CDR1 is MDHEN and CDR2 is SYDVKM. The CDR3 is made up of 17 amino acids. DNA of the CDR3: TGTGCCAGCAGTACCTCCGGGACAGCCCTGTCTAACTATGGCTACACCTTC. It codes for CASSTSGTALSNYGYTF.

This chain uses TRBV28 with TRBJ2-5, with 8 bases identical to TRBD2. The CDR3 loop spans 17 amino acids. Trimming removed 2 bases from V and 2 bases from J; junction bases left unmatched: 10. Germline CDR1 reads MDHEN; CDR2 reads SYDVKM. CDR3 sequence (DNA): TGTGCCAGCAGTTTAATAGCGGGGAGGTCTCTACAAGAGACCCAGTACTTC. Translation gives CASSLIAGRSLQETQYF.

This sequence joins TRBV19 and TRBJ2-1; tentatively, D is TRBD1 (6 bases). This CDR3 region has 13 residues. The germline V gene has CDR1 LNHDA and CDR2 SQIVND (reference sequence). The V and J ends lost 5 bases and 8 bases respectively, with 13 bases between them. This CDR3 reads CASSVTGKDEQFF. DNA of the CDR3: TGTGCCAGTAGTGTAACAGGGAAGGATGAGCAGTTCTTC.

The V and J genes are TRBV14 and TRBJ1-5; TRBD1 is a possible D gene (5 bases). The CDR3 consists of 14 residues. Between the trimmed V and J ends, which lost 7 bases and 7 bases, there was a span of 17 bases. CDR1 and CDR2 (germline): SGHDN, FVKESK. The CDR3 sequence is CASTHSGGVQPQHF. The CDR3 region has the DNA TGTGCCAGCACCCACAGCGGAGGGGTCCAGCCCCAGCATTTT.

This clone appeared a few times. The CDR3 DNA follows: TGCAGTGCTAGTGACCCATCCTCTGGAAACACCATATATTTT. The encoded protein is CSASDPSSGNTIYF. The chain couples TRBV20-1 to TRBJ1-3; D is uncertain. V lost 3 bases, J lost 0 bases, and 9 bases lay in between. The length of the CDR3 is 14 residues. Per germline, CDR1 DFQATT and CDR2 SNEGSKA (reference sequence).

The chain has TRBV3-1 (or the pseudogene TRBV3-2) and TRBJ2-7, with a weak D call TRBD1 (7 bases). The germline V gene has CDR1 LGHDT and CDR2 YNNKEL (reference sequence). The CDR3 totals 15 residues. Trimming left V 0 bases short and J 4 bases short, with 13 bases between. The CDR3 bases are TGTGCCAGCAGCCAAGATCCCAGGGGGGTGTACGAGCAGTACTTC. It encodes CASSQDPRGVYEQYF.

The chain has TRBV7-9 and TRBJ2-1; 8 positions agree with TRBD2. V lost 3 bases to trimming and J lost 6 bases; unmatched junction nucleotides: 16. Germline assignment: CDR1 SEHNR and CDR2 FQNEAQ (reference sequence). The CDR3 consists of 18 residues. The CDR3 DNA is TGTGCCAGCAGCTTCCTCAACCCGAGCGGGAGTATACTCAATGAGCAGTTCTTC. It is translated as CASSFLNPSGSILNEQFF.

The V and J genes are TRBV11-2 and TRBJ2-3, with 9 bases lining up with TRBD1. Germline V lookup: CDR1 SGHAT, CDR2 FQNNGV. After removal of 5 bases from V and 3 bases from J, the junction contained 9 bases not matched to a gene. CDR3 size: 16 residues. CDR3 protein: CASSRIGTGKTDTQYF. The CDR3 region has the DNA TGTGCCAGCAGCCGAATCGGGACAGGGAAGACAGATACGCAGTATTTT.

The chain uses TRBV4-1 and TRBJ2-4, with a possible D match to TRBD2 (6 bases). V lost 0 bases and J 3 bases, leaving 9 bases between the germline ends. Per the germline V gene, CDR1 is MGHRA and CDR2 is YSYEKL. This CDR3 region has 15 residues. In DNA form, the CDR3 reads TGCGCCAGCAGCCAAGATGGAGGGGTCAAAAACATTCAGTACTTC. It is translated as CASSQDGGVKNIQYF.

The V and J genes are TRBV28 and TRBJ2-7, with D perhaps TRBD2 (6 bases). CDR1 and CDR2 (germline): MDHEN, SYDVKM. There are 15 residues in the CDR3. The V gene lost 2 bases and the J gene lost 0 bases, with 11 bases spanning the gap. This chain's CDR3 is CASSLIQGLSYEQYF. The CDR3 nucleotides are TGTGCCAGCAGTTTAATCCAGGGACTCTCCTACGAGCAGTACTTC.

J is TRBJ2-1 and V is TRBV30; 7 positions agree with TRBD2. CDR3 length equals 15 residues. After removal of 3 bases from V and 9 bases from J, the junction contained 14 bases not matched to a gene. Germline V gene lookup returns CDR1 GTSNPN and CDR2 SVGIG (reference sequence). This CDR3 reads CAWRGDFAGEAEQFF. In nucleotides, the CDR3 is TGTGCCTGGAGGGGGGATTTTGCGGGAGAGGCTGAGCAGTTCTTC.

The J gene is TRBJ2-1, the V gene TRBV2; D is possibly TRBD2 (5 bases). The CDR3 contains 16 residues. V lost 2 bases, J lost 0 bases, and 11 bases lay in between. Germline V gives CDR1 SNHLY, CDR2 FYNNEI. The CDR3 coding sequence is TGTGCCAGCAGTGAAAGCGGCCCGTCCTCCTACAATGAGCAGTTCTTC. Amino acid sequence: CASSESGPSSYNEQFF.

This clone appeared once. The gene calls are TRBV5-5 and TRBJ2-7; D is possibly TRBD1 (5 bases). The germline CDR1 and CDR2 sequences are SGHKS and YYEKEE (reference sequence). V dropped 5 bases and J dropped 0 bases, with 12 bases sitting between them. The CDR3 is 14 amino acids. In DNA form, the CDR3 reads TGTGCCAGCAGACCCTACAGGAGCTCCTACGAGCAGTACTTC. Protein: CASRPYRSSYEQYF. The full variable domain, in which reference TRBV5-5 and TRBJ2-7 provide the parts outside the CDR3, is DAGVTQSPTHLIKTRGQQVTLRCSPISGHKSVSWYQQVLGQGPQFIFQYYEKEERGRGNFPDRFSARQFPNYSSELNVNALLLGDSALYLCASRPYRSSYEQYFGPGTRLTVT.

As to this clone: The sample has other DNA sequences that encode this CDR3 too. The chain has TRBV7-2 and TRBJ2-1; 9 bases are shared with TRBD2. Germline trimming cut 1 base from V and 4 bases from J; bases unmatched to any gene: 2. There are 15 residues in the CDR3. The germline V gene encodes CDR1 SGHTA and CDR2 FQGNSA. The chain's CDR3 is CASSLGREGYNEQFF. The CDR3 DNA reads TGTGCCAGCAGCTTAGGGCGGGAGGGTTACAATGAGCAGTTCTTC.

The CDR3 reads CASRATGGNQPQHF. CDR3 sequence (DNA): TGTGCCAGCAGAGCGACAGGTGGCAATCAGCCCCAGCATTTT. The chain joins TRBV2 to TRBJ1-5; TRBD1 might be the D (6 bases). Germline CDR1 and CDR2: SNHLY and FYNNEI. V gave up 6 bases and J gave up 2 bases, with 11 bases separating them. This CDR3 is built from 14 residues.

This rearrangement joins TRBV5-1 to TRBJ2-7; perhaps TRBD2 as D (6 bases). Germline CDR1 and CDR2: SGHRS and YFSETQ. Trimming stripped 4 bases from V and 6 bases from J, with 17 bases between. The CDR3 is made up of 14 amino acids. The CDR3 loop reads CASSVTGVRLEQYF. Here the CDR3 DNA reads TGCGCCAGCAGCGTAACGGGAGTGCGGCTCGAGCAGTACTTC.

This rearrangement joins TRBV11-2 to TRBJ2-3, with TRBD2 matching over 8 bases. Germline CDR1 reads SGHAT; CDR2 reads FQNNGV. This CDR3 has 16 residues. V trimming: 5 bases; J trimming: 2 bases; junction bases outside the gene matches: 9. CDR3 sequence: CASSPPGGENTDTQYF. Written as DNA, the CDR3 is TGTGCCAGCAGCCCCCCGGGAGGGGAAAACACAGATACGCAGTATTTT.

This clone appeared a few times. The V call is TRBV7-8, the J call TRBJ2-2, with D tentatively TRBD2 (6 bases). Germline-derived CDR1 and CDR2 are SGHVS and FQNEAQ. The CDR3 extends over 15 amino acids. V dropped 6 bases and J dropped 2 bases, with 13 bases sitting between them. This CDR3 is CASSLRDSNTGELFF. DNA of the CDR3: TGTGCCAGCAGTCTCAGGGACTCTAACACCGGGGAGCTGTTTTTT.